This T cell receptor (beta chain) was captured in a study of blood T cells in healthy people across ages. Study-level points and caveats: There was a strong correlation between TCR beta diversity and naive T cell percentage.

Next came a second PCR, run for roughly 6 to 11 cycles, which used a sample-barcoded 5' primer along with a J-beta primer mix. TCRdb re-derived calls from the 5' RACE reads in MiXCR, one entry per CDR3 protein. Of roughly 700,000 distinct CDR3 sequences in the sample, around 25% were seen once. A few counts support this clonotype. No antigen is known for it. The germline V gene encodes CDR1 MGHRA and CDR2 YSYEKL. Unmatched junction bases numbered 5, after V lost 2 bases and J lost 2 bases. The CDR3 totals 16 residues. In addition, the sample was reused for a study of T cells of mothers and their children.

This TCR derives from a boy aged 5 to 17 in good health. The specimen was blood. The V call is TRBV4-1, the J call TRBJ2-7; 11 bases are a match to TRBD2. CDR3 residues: CASSQPTSGKPYEQYF. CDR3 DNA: TGCGCCAGCAGCCAACCGACTAGCGGGAAGCCCTACGAGCAGTACTTC.